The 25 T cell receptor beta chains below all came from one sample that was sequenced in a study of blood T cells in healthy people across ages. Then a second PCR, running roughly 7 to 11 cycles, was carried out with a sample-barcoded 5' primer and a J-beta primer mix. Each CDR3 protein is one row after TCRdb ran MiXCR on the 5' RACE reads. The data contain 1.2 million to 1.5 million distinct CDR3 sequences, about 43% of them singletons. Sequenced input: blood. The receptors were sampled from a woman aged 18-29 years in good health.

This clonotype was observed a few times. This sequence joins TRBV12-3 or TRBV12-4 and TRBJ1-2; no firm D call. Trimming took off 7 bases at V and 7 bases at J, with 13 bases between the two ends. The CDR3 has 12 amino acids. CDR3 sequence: CASKARSLGYTF. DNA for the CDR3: TGTGCCAGCAAGGCGAGGAGTCTTGGCTACACCTTC.

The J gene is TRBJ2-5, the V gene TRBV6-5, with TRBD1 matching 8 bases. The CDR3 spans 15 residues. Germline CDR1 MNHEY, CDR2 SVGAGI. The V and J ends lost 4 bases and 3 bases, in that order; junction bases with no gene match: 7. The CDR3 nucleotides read TGTGCCAGCAGTTTAAGGACAGGGAAAGAAGAGACCCAGTACTTC. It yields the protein CASSLRTGKEETQYF.

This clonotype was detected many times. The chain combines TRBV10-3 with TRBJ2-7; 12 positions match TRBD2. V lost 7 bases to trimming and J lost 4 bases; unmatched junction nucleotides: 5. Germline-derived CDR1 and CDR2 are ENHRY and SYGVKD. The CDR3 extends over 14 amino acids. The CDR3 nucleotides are TGTGCCATCATAGGGACTAGCGGGCTATACGAGCAGTACTTC. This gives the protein CAIIGTSGLYEQYF.

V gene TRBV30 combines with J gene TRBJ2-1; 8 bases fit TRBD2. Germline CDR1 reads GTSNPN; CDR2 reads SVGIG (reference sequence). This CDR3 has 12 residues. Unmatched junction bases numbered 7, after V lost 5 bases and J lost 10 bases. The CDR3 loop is CAWDPSSGEQFF. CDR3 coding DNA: TGTGCCTGGGACCCGTCTAGCGGGGAGCAGTTCTTC.

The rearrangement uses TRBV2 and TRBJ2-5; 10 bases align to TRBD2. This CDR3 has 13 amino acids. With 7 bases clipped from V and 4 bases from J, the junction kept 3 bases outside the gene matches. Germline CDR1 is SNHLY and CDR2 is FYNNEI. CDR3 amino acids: CASKAGGLETQYF. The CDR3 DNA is TGTGCCAGCAAAGCGGGGGGGCTAGAGACCCAGTACTTC. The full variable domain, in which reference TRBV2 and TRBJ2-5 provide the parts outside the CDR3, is EPEVTQTPSHQVTQMGQEVILRCVPISNHLYFYWYRQILGQKVEFLVSFYNNEISEKSEIFDDQFSVERPDGSNFTLKIRSTKLEDSAMYFCASKAGGLETQYFGPGTRLLVL.

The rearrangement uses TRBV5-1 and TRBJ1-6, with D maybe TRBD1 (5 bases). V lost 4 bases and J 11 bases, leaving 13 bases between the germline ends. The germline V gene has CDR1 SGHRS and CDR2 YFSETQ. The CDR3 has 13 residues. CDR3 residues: CASSGTDRTPLHF. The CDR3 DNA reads TGCGCCAGCAGCGGAACCGACAGAACACCCCTCCACTTT. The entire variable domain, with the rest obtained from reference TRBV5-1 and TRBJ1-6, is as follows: KAGVTQTPRYLIKTRGQQVTLSCSPISGHRSVSWYQQTPGQGLQFLFEYFSETQRNKGNFPGRFSGRQFSNSRSEMNVSTLELGDSALYLCASSGTDRTPLHFGNGTRLTVT.

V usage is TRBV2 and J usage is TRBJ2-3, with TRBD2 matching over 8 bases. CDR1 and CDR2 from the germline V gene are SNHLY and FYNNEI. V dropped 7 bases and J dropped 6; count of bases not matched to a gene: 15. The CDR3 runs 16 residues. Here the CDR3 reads CASTRTGREARDTQYF. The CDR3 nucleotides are TGTGCCAGCACCCGAACGGGGCGGGAGGCAAGGGATACGCAGTATTTT.

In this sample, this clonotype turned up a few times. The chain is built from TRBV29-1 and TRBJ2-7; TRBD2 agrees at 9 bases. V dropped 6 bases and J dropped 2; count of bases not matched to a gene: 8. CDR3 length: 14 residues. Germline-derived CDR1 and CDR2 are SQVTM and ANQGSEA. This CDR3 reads CSVDGAGGTYEQYF. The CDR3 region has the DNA TGCAGCGTCGATGGCGCGGGGGGGACCTACGAGCAGTACTTC.

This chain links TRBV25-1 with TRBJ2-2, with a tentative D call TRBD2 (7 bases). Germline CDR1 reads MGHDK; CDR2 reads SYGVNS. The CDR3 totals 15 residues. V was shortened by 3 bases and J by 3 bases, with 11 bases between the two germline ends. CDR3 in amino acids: CASSEGGLDTGELFF. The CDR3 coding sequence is TGTGCCAGCAGTGAGGGGGGGCTGGACACCGGGGAGCTGTTTTTT.

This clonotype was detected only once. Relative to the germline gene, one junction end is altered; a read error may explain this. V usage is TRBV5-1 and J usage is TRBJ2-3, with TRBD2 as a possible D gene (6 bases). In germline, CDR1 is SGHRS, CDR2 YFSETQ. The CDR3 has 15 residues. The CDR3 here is CANSFAGTSTDTQYF. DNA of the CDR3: TGCGCCAACAGCTTTGCGGGGACCAGCACAGATACGCAGTATTTT.

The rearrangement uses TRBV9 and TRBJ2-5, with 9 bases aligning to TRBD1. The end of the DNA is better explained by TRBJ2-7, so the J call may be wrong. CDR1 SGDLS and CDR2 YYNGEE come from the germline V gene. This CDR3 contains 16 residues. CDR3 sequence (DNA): TGTGCCAGCAGCATGCCGCCGGACAGGGGTACGGGCGAGCAGTACTTC. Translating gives CASSMPPDRGTGEQYF.

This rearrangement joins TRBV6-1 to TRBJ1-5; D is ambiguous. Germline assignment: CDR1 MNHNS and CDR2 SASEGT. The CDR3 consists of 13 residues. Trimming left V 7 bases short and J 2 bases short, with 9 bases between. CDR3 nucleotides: TGTGCCAGCACTGAGGGTGGCAATCAGCCCCAGCATTTT. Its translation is CASTEGGNQPQHF.

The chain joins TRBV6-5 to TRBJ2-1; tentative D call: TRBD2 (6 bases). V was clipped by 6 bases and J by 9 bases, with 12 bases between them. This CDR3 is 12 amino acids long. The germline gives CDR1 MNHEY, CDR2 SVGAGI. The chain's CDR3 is CASRLRRGEQFF. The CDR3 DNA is TGTGCCAGCAGATTAAGGAGGGGTGAGCAGTTCTTC.

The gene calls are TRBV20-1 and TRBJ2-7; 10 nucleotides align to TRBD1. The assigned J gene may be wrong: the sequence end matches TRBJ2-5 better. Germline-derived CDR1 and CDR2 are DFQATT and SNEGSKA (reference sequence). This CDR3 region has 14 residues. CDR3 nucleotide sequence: TGCAGTGCGGACCCCGGGACAGGGGAAAAGACCCAGTACTTC. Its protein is CSADPGTGEKTQYF.

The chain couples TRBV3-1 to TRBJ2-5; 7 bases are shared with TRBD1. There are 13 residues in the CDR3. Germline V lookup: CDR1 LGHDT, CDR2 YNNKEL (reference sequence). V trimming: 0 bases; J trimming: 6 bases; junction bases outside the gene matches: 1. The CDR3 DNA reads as TGTGCCAGCAGCCAAGAAGGGGGCAAGACCCAGTACTTC. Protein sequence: CASSQEGGKTQYF.

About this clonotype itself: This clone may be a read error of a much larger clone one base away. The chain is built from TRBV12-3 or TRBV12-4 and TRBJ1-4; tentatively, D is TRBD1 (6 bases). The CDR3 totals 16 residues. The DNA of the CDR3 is TGTGTCAGCAGTTGGGGGGGGCTCTCAACTAATGAAAAACTGTTTTTT. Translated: CVSSWGGLSTNEKLFF.

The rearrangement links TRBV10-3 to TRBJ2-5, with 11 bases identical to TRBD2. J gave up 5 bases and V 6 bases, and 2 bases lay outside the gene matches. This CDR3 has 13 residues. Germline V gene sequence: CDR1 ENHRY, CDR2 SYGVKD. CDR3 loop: CAISGTSGETQYF. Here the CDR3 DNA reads TGTGCCATCAGCGGGACTAGCGGCGAGACCCAGTACTTC.

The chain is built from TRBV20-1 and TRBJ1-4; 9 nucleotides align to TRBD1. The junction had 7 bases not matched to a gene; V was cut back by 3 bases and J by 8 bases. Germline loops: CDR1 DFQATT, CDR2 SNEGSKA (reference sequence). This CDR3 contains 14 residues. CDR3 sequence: CSASRQGVGEKLFF. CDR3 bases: TGCAGTGCTAGCAGACAGGGGGTTGGGGAAAAACTGTTTTTT.

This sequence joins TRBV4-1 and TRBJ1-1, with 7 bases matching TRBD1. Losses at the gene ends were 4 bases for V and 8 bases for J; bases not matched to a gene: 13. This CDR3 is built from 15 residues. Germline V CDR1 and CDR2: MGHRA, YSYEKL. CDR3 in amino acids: CASSLGPEGAAEAFF. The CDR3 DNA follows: TGCGCCAGCAGCCTCGGCCCTGAGGGGGCGGCCGAAGCTTTCTTT.

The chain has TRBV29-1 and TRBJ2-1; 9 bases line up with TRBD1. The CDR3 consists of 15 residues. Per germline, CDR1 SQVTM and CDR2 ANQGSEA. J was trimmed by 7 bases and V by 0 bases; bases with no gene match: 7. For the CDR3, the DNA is TGCAGCGTTGAAGATAACGAACAGGGGGCTAATGAGCAGTTCTTC. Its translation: CSVEDNEQGANEQFF.

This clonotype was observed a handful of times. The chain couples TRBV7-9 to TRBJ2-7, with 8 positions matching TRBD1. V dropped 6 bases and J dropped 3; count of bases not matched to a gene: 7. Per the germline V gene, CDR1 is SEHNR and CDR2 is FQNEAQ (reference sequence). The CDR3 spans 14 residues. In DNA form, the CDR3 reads TGTGCCAGCAGGGGGACAGGTCTCCACTACGAGCAGTACTTC. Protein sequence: CASRGTGLHYEQYF.

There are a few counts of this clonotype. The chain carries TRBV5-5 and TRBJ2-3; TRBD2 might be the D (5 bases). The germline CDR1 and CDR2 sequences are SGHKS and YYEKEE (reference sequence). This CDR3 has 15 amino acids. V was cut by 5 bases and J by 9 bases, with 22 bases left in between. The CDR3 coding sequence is TGTGCCAGCAGACTAGGCCAAGACCGGGGTAGCACGCAGTATTTT. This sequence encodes CASRLGQDRGSTQYF.

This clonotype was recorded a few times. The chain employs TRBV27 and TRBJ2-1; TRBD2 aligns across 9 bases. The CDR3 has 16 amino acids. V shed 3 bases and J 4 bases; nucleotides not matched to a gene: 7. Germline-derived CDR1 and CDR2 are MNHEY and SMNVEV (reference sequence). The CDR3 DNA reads TGTGCCAGCAGTTTCGCAGCGGGGGGATTTTACAATGAGCAGTTCTTC. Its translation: CASSFAAGGFYNEQFF.

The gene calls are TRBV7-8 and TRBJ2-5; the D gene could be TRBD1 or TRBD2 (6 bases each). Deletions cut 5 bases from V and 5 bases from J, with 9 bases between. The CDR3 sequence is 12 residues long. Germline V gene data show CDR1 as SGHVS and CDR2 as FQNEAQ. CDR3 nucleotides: TGTGCCAGCAGCCACGGGGGCGAGACCCAGTACTTC. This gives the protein CASSHGGETQYF.

This chain's CDR3 is CASSQVRGETQFF. In DNA, the CDR3 is TGTGCCAGCAGCCAAGTAAGGGGAGAGACCCAGTTCTTC. V and J are TRBV14 and TRBJ2-1; D is possibly TRBD1 or TRBD2 (5 bases each). The germline CDR1 and CDR2 sequences are SGHDN and FVKESK. Trimming took 1 base from V and 13 from J, leaving 14 bases between them. This CDR3 is built from 13 residues.